This TCR beta chain was obtained from a study of T cells in Graves' hyperthyroidism and ophthalmopathy (dated by TCRdb to about 2019). Background for the entire study: Peripheral blood was collected at initial diagnosis, before any treatment. To identify TCR V-J signatures that set the groups apart, the researchers used a discovery cohort of 100 patients, made up of roughly 40 with Graves' ophthalmopathy and 57 with stable Graves' hyperthyroidism. Prospective prediction of ophthalmopathy was tested in an independent validation cohort of 18 to 20 hyperthyroidism patients and some 17 patients who later progressed to ophthalmopathy. The 75 to 100 discovery patients were divided at random into training and test sets in a 7:3 ratio. Thyroid tissue and blood T-cell repertoires from six Graves' hyperthyroidism patients were also compared in the study. After blood sampling, hyperthyroidism patients were treated with methimazole at a starting dose of 30 mg daily, and ophthalmopathy patients were treated with high-dose intravenous methylprednisolone. According to the paper, TCR Vbeta CDR3 sequencing was carried out on more than 120 peripheral blood samples, which came from under 50 ophthalmopathy, under 85 hyperthyroidism and roughly 17 progressor patients. The paper's findings and limits, for the study overall: During validation, the model predicted progression to ophthalmopathy a median of around 6 months ahead of onset, with roughly 65% sensitivity and about 75% specificity. Sample size was not statistically predetermined, and investigators were not blinded to group allocation. Blood samples also contained most of the expanded thyroid clonotypes (frequency above 0.001), which suggests that blood repertoires may reflect thyroid immune responses. A model built on a 13 V-J signature distinguished ophthalmopathy from stable hyperthyroidism, reaching about 88% sensitivity and 81% to 83% specificity in cross-validation and 80%/75% in testing.

The TCR beta CDR3 regions were amplified from the RNA transcripts. The first round of RT-PCR for the TCR CDR3 was performed with the HTBI primer set and the Qiagen OneStep RT-PCR kit. A second multiplex PCR round built the libraries, followed by size selection and purification. Libraries were sequenced paired-end with 100 bp reads on an Illumina HiSeq2000. The original methods were these. SOAPnuke was used to process the raw data, with reads discarded if the reads contained adapters or uncalled bases, had a mean Phred below 15, or lacked an exact constant-primer or identifier match. High-quality paired reads were merged using COPE v1.2.5, and each unique nucleotide sequence was defined as a clonotype. MiTCR v1.1 was used to align clonotypes to the IMGT TRBV, TRBD and TRBJ reference segments. Analysis was restricted to V-J combinations with a frequency above 0.0001, which covered just over 98% of repertoires. The TCS score was defined as the ratio of F50 (clonal expansion) to E x V (chaos), calculated using BLOSUM62-based TCRdist between CDR3 peptides within each V-J. Welch's t-statistics and random forest reduced roughly 500 V-J features to 13, which were used in a naive Bayes classifier (R e1071). TCRdb cleaned the public reads at Q25 with fastp, built clones with MiXCR and kept in-frame beta chains. Each CDR3 protein appears once, grouped with its most common genes and DNA. These V and J calls derive from TCRdb rather than the authors' analysis. The sample records around 380,000 distinct CDR3 sequences, approximately 13% of which are singletons. The ten largest clones capture less than 25% of the sample.

V drops 3 bases and J drops 0 bases, leaving 15 bases in between. Including cysteine and phenylalanine, the CDR3 has 17 amino acids. Kept here is only the CDR3 DNA, which spans 51 bases and is read in frame from base 1. CDR1 and CDR2 are drawn from the germline V gene: ENHRY, SYGVKD. This clonotype was counted a few times. Its antigen is still unknown. Within one base of it there is no much larger clone, and no base qualities were kept. Hyperthyroidism patients were newly diagnosed, with disease duration under 2 months, and aged 18 to 65 years. The study excluded patients with uncontrolled infections, other autoimmune diseases, pregnancy or lactation. Diagnoses were established on the basis of clinical symptoms, serum thyroxine and TRAb, thyroid ultrasound, and orbital computed tomography. Blood from progressor patients was collected at the time of first diagnosis with hyperthyroidism, before any ophthalmopathy symptoms had appeared. Ficoll-Paque density gradient centrifugation was used to isolate PBMCs from 9.5 to 10 ml of fresh peripheral blood. Progressor patients were first diagnosed with Graves' hyperthyroidism and then developed ophthalmopathy during follow-up. Total RNA was extracted using Trizol reagent, and RNA quality was assessed on an Agilent 2100 Bioanalyzer.

The chain links TRBV10-3 with TRBJ1-3, with the D gene not clear enough to name. Sequencing used blood. The receptor was derived from a young man with Graves' hyperthyroidism that later progressed to Graves' ophthalmopathy. The bases are TGTGCCATCAGTGAACCTTTTGACGCAAGCTCTGGAAACACCATATATTTT. Translated, this gives CAISEPFDASSGNTIYF.